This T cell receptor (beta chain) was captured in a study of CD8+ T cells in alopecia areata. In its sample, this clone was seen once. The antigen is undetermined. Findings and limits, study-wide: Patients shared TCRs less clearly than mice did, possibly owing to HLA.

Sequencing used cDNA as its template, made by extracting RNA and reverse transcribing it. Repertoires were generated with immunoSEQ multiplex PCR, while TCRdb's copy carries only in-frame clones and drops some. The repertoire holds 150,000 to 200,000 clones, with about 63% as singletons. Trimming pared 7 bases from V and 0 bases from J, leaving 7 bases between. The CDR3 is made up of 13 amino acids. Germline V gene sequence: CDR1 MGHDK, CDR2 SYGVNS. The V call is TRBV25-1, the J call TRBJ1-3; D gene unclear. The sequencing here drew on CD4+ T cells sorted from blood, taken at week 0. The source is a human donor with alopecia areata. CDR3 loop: CASKLSSGNTIYF. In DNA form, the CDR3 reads TGTGCCAGCAAACTAAGCTCTGGAAACACCATATATTTT.